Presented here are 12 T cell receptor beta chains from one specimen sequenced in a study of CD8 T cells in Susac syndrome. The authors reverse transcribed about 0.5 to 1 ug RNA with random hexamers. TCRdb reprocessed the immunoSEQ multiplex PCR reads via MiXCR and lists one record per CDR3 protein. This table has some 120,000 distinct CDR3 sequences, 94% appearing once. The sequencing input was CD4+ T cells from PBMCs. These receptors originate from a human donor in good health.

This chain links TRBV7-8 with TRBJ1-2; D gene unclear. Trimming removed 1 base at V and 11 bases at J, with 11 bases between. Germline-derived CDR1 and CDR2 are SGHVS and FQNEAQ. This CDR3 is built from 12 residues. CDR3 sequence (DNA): TGTGCCAGCAGCTTAGATGTCAGCGGGTACACCTTC. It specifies CASSLDVSGYTF.

CDR3 sequence: CSVDPTSTEAFF. Here the CDR3 DNA reads TGCAGCGTTGACCCAACTAGCACTGAAGCTTTCTTT. J is TRBJ1-1 and V is TRBV29-1; no clear D gene. V was trimmed by 3 bases and J by 4 bases, leaving 9 bases between them. CDR3 length equals 12 residues. Germline CDR1 and CDR2: SQVTM and ANQGSEA.

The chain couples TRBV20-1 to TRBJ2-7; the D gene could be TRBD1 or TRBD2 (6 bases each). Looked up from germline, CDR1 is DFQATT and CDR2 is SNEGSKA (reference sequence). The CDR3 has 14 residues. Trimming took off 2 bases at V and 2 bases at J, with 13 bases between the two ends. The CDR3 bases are TGCAGTGCTAGAAAGACAGGAGGGGCCTACGAGCAGTACTTC. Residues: CSARKTGGAYEQYF.

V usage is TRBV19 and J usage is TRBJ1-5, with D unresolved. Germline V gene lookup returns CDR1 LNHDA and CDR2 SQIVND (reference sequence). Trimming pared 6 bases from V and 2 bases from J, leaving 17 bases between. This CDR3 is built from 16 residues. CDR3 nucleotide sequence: TGTGCCAGTAGCTTAACGGGGATCGTGGGCAATCAGCCCCAGCATTTT. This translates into CASSLTGIVGNQPQHF.

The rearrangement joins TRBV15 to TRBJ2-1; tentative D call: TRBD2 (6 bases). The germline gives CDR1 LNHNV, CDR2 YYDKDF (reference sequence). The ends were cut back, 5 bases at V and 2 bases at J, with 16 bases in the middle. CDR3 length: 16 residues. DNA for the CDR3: TGTGCCACCAGCGGAGCAATAGCGGAAGCCTACAATGAGCAGTTCTTC. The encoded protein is CATSGAIAEAYNEQFF.

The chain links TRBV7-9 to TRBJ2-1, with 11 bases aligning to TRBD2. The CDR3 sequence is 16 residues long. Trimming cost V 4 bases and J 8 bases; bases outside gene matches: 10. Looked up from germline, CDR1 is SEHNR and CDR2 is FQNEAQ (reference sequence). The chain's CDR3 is CASSSPGLAVHDEQFF. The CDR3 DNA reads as TGTGCCAGCAGCTCCCCGGGACTAGCGGTCCATGATGAGCAGTTCTTC. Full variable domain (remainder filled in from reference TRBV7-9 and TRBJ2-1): DTGVSQNPRHKITKRGQNVTFRCDPISEHNRLYWYRQTLGQGPEFLTYFQNEAQLEKSRLLSDRFSAERPKGSFSTLEIQRTEQGDSAMYLCASSSPGLAVHDEQFFGPGTRLTVL.

The CDR3 sequence: CASSLDPGRHSQETQYF. The CDR3 coding sequence is TGTGCCAGCAGCTTGGATCCAGGGCGGCATTCCCAAGAGACCCAGTACTTC. V and J are TRBV5-6 and TRBJ2-5, with a tentative D call TRBD1 (5 bases). Germline values: CDR1 SGHDT, CDR2 YYEEEE. The CDR3 spans 17 residues. The V gene lost 0 bases and the J gene lost 1 base, with 16 bases spanning the gap.

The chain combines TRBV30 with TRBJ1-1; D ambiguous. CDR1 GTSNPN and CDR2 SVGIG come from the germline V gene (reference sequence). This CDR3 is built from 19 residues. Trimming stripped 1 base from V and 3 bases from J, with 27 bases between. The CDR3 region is CAWSALNLLEKLPHTEAFF. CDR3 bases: TGTGCCTGGAGTGCCCTGAATCTACTGGAGAAGCTGCCGCACACTGAAGCTTTCTTT.

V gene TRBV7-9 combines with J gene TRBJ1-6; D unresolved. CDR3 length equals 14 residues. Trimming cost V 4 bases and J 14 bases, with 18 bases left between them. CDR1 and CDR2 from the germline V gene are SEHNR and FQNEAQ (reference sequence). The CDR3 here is CASSWLTQSGTLHF. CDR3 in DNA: TGTGCCAGCAGCTGGCTGACCCAGAGTGGAACCCTCCACTTT.

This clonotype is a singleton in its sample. CDR3 DNA: TGTGCCAGCAAGGACAACGGAAACACCATATATTTT. This codes for CASKDNGNTIYF. The chain is built from TRBV28 and TRBJ1-3; tentatively, D is TRBD1 (5 bases). CDR1 and CDR2 from the germline V gene are MDHEN and SYDVKM. The V end lost 7 bases, the J end lost 4 bases, and 8 bases lay between the germline ends. The CDR3 has 12 amino acids.

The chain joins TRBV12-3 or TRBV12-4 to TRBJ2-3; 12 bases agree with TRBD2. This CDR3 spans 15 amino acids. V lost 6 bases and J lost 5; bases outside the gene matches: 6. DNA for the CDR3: TGTGCCAGCAGAAGACTAGCGGGAGTAGGAGATACGCAGTATTTT. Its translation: CASRRLAGVGDTQYF.

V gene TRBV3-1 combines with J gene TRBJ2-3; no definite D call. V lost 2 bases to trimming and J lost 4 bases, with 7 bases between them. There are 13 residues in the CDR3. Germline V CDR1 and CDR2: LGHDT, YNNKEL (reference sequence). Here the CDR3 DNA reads TGTGCCAGCAGCCAAAACTACGCAGATACGCAGTATTTT. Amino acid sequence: CASSQNYADTQYF.